This T cell receptor (beta chain) was documented in a study of blood T cell repertoires in COVID-19. For the study at large: T cells, B-cell-depleted T cells, or PBMCs provided the cDNA or gDNA that served as material.

The data were produced by immunoSEQ multiplex PCR, yet TCRdb's version contains in-frame clones alone and is incomplete. The data contain 350,000 to 450,000 clones, roughly 84% of them seen just once; the ten biggest clones take up about 1.5%. CDR3 length equals 11 residues. The germline CDR1 and CDR2 sequences are SEHNR and FQNEAQ (reference sequence). With 5 bases removed from V and 7 bases from J, the gap between germline ends came to 8 bases. A COVID-19 case was met by exposed participants within 2 weeks before study entry. The chain uses TRBV7-9 and TRBJ2-5; D is possibly TRBD2 (5 bases). The clonotype originates from a woman aged 18-29 years who had been exposed to COVID-19. The sequencing input was PBMCs or T cells enriched from blood (not recorded which). CDR3 region: CASSDEGTQYF. The CDR3 DNA follows: TGTGCCAGCAGCGACGAGGGGACCCAGTACTTC.